The 4 T cell receptor beta chains reported below all come from one sample, sequenced in a study of blood T cell repertoires in COVID-19. Sequenced by immunoSEQ multiplex PCR; TCRdb stores in-frame clones only, minus some. The sample yields 130,000 or so clones, 84% seen once. Sequenced input: peripheral blood. These TCRs come from a human donor in a cohort sampled during active COVID-19.

The genes are TRBV19 and TRBJ1-5, with unresolved D. V lost 5 bases and J lost 5, with 10 bases in between. The CDR3 extends over 13 amino acids. CDR1 is LNHDA and CDR2 is SQIVND in the germline V gene (reference sequence). CDR3 sequence (DNA): TGTGCCAGTAGTGCGGGGAACTATCAGCCCCAGCATTTT. Translation gives CASSAGNYQPQHF.

The chain recombines TRBV20-1 with TRBJ2-1; no definite D call. The length of the CDR3 is 11 residues. Per germline, CDR1 DFQATT and CDR2 SNEGSKA (reference sequence). The ends were cut back, 5 bases at V and 10 bases at J, with 12 bases in the middle. The CDR3 nucleotides read TGCAGTGCTGCAGGCCTGACCGAGCAGTTCTTC. This translates into CSAAGLTEQFF.

The chain is built from TRBV12-3 or TRBV12-4 and TRBJ1-1, with D hard to call. The CDR3 spans 11 residues. V lost 7 bases, J lost 4 bases, and 7 bases lay in between. The DNA of the CDR3 is TGTGCCAGCACCGCGGCCACTGAAGCTTTCTTT. Translated, it gives CASTAATEAFF.

This CDR3 reads CASSYPTPQGQKAFF. The CDR3, as DNA: TGTGCCAGCAGTTACCCTACCCCCCAGGGTCAAAAAGCTTTCTTT. This chain joins TRBV6-5 and TRBJ1-1; D might be TRBD1 (5 bases). Trimming stripped 2 bases from V and 9 bases from J, with 19 bases between. The CDR3 consists of 15 residues. In germline, CDR1 is MNHEY, CDR2 SVGAGI.